Shown below are 6 T cell receptor beta chains from a single sample sequenced in a study of regulatory T cells in long-lasting Graves disease. With iRepertoire HTBI primers and Arm-PCR of CDR3 regions, TCR beta libraries were built. TCRdb fed the multiplex PCR reads into MiXCR, producing one record per CDR3 protein. Among 450,000 to 650,000 distinct CDR3 sequences listed, roughly a sixth were seen once. Time point noted: newly diagnosed GD, antithyroid drugs for less than 3 months. Preparation of the TCR library used RNA extracted from PBMCs. This sample was also put to use in a study of T cells in Graves' hyperthyroidism and ophthalmopathy.

The sample was peripheral blood mononuclear cells (PBMCs), taken at new diagnosis, from a patient treated with antithyroid drugs. These receptors were collected from a woman aged 35-65 years with Graves disease.

This clonotype was observed many times. V and J are TRBV5-1 and TRBJ2-7, with a possible D match to TRBD2 (7 bases). Per the germline V gene, CDR1 is SGHRS and CDR2 is YFSETQ. The CDR3 spans 15 residues. V was cut by 4 bases and J by 0 bases, with 14 bases left in between. The CDR3 protein is CASSGRGMSSYEQYF. CDR3 coding DNA: TGCGCCAGCAGCGGGAGGGGGATGAGCTCCTACGAGCAGTACTTC.

This clonotype was seen ten or more times. The chain has TRBV5-1 and TRBJ2-7, with 9 bases fitting TRBD2. The CDR3 is 15 residues long. Germline values: CDR1 SGHRS, CDR2 YFSETQ. V was pared by 2 bases and J by 0 bases, with 3 bases of the junction left unmatched. The CDR3 nucleotides are TGCGCCAGCAGCTTAACTAGCGGGTACTCCTACGAGCAGTACTTC. It encodes CASSLTSGYSYEQYF.

This clonotype was picked up a small number of times. This chain links TRBV30 with TRBJ1-1; D is ambiguous. V was clipped by 3 bases and J by 1 base, with 6 bases between them. Per germline, CDR1 GTSNPN and CDR2 SVGIG (reference sequence). The CDR3 runs 12 residues. The chain's CDR3 is CAWSRQNTEAFF. For the CDR3, the DNA is TGTGCCTGGAGCAGACAGAACACTGAAGCTTTCTTT.

This clonotype was counted ten times or more. V and J are TRBV6-1 and TRBJ2-5; TRBD2 aligns across 7 bases. V gave up 6 bases and J gave up 4 bases; unmatched junction bases: 11. This CDR3 spans 15 amino acids. The germline gives CDR1 MNHNS, CDR2 SASEGT. For the CDR3, the DNA is TGTGCCAGCAGATCATGGGGGGGTGAAGGAGAGACCCAGTACTTC. Translated: CASRSWGGEGETQYF.

This clonotype was observed at least ten times. This rearrangement joins TRBV7-2 to TRBJ2-2, with 7 bases matching TRBD1. Trimming cost V 5 bases and J 6 bases; bases outside gene matches: 9. Germline CDR1 is SGHTA and CDR2 is FQGNSA. The CDR3 extends over 15 amino acids. CDR3 sequence reads: CASSPIAGGPGELFF. The DNA of the CDR3 is TGTGCCAGCAGCCCTATAGCAGGGGGACCCGGGGAGCTGTTTTTT.

This chain connects TRBV25-1 to TRBJ1-2; D remains unclear. Germline CDR1 is MGHDK and CDR2 is SYGVNS. The length of the CDR3 is 15 residues. Trimming removed 3 bases from V and 2 bases from J, with 13 bases in between. The CDR3 DNA is TGTGCCAGCAGTGATGTGGGGAGCCTCAACTATGGCTACACCTTC. This codes for CASSDVGSLNYGYTF.